These T cell receptor beta chains were read from a single sample in a study of blood T cell repertoires in COVID-19. Assay: immunoSEQ multiplex PCR; the TCRdb copy retains only in-frame clones and omits some. The repertoire consists of some 120,000 clones, with about 85% occurring once and the leading ten covering 1.9%. Sample: peripheral blood. These receptors were collected from a man between 70 and 80 years old with acute or convalescent COVID-19. The CDR3 runs from the conserved cysteine through the conserved F or W. A D gene is named only where the DNA matches it firmly. Part of the rows lack a size; the others show once, few, many or a class for expanded clones.

j_call: TRBJ2-7
v_call: TRBV5-1
clone_size: NA
d_call: TRBD1
cdr3_nt: TGCGCCAGCAGCCTTGACAGGGACGCCTACGAGCAGTACTTC
cdr3_aa: CASSLDRDAYEQYF

j_call: TRBJ1-2
v_call: TRBV7-8
clone_size: NA
d_call: NA
cdr3_nt: TGTGCCAGCAGCTTAGCGCGGACAGCCCGATTAAATGGCTACACCTTC
cdr3_aa: CASSLARTARLNGYTF

j_call: TRBJ1-4
v_call: TRBV6-5
clone_size: NA
d_call: NA
cdr3_nt: TGTGCCAGCAGTCCTACAGCAGGAACTAATGAAAAACTGTTTTTT
cdr3_aa: CASSPTAGTNEKLFF

j_call: TRBJ1-4
v_call: TRBV5-1
clone_size: NA
d_call: NA
cdr3_nt: TGCGCCAGCAGCCCCCTTGGGGGAGGGGTTGAAAAACTGTTTTTT
cdr3_aa: CASSPLGGGVEKLFF

j_call: TRBJ1-6
v_call: TRBV27
clone_size: NA
d_call: TRBD1
cdr3_nt: TGTGCCAGCAGCCAAGACAGGGCGGGTTCACCCCTCCACTTT
cdr3_aa: CASSQDRAGSPLHF

j_call: TRBJ1-3
v_call: TRBV3-1/TRBV3-2
clone_size: NA
d_call: NA
cdr3_nt: TGTGCCAGCAGCCAAAAGCGGGAGGGAAACACCATATATTTT
cdr3_aa: CASSQKREGNTIYF

j_call: TRBJ1-6
v_call: TRBV5-1
clone_size: few
d_call: TRBD1
cdr3_nt: TGCGCCAGCAGCTTGACAGGGGTAACCTATAATTCACCCCTCCACTTT
cdr3_aa: CASSLTGVTYNSPLHF

j_call: TRBJ2-5
v_call: TRBV13
clone_size: NA
d_call: TRBD2
cdr3_nt: TGTGCCAGCAGCCCGTATTCACTAGCGGGGAAGTCTACCCAGTACTTC
cdr3_aa: CASSPYSLAGKSTQYF

j_call: TRBJ1-1
v_call: TRBV6-1
clone_size: many
d_call: NA
cdr3_nt: TGTGCCAGCAGTGAAAGGCAGGGGCCCACTGAAGCTTTCTTT
cdr3_aa: CASSERQGPTEAFF

j_call: TRBJ1-2
v_call: TRBV5-5
clone_size: NA
d_call: TRBD1
cdr3_nt: TGTGCCAGCAGCCTAGACAGGGGGGTCTATGGCTACACCTTC
cdr3_aa: CASSLDRGVYGYTF

j_call: TRBJ2-1
v_call: TRBV5-4
clone_size: NA
d_call: NA
cdr3_nt: TGTGCCAGCAGCCCACGGGGGGCGGACTCCTACAATGAGCAGTTCTTC
cdr3_aa: CASSPRGADSYNEQFF

j_call: TRBJ1-1
v_call: TRBV30
clone_size: few
d_call: TRBD1
cdr3_nt: TGTGCCTGGAGTGTACAGGGGGTTTGGACTGAAGCTTTCTTT
cdr3_aa: CAWSVQGVWTEAFF

j_call: TRBJ2-2
v_call: TRBV6-5
clone_size: NA
d_call: NA
cdr3_nt: TGTGCCAGCACCACCCGGCTAGCCGGGGGGGAGCTGTTTTTT
cdr3_aa: CASTTRLAGGELFF

j_call: TRBJ1-1
v_call: TRBV7-2
clone_size: NA
d_call: TRBD1
cdr3_nt: TGTGCCAGCAGCTTAGCGCCGGGACAGGGGACTGAAGCTTTCTTT
cdr3_aa: CASSLAPGQGTEAFF

j_call: TRBJ2-5
v_call: TRBV11-2
clone_size: NA
d_call: NA
cdr3_nt: NA
cdr3_aa: CASSLDSVRGTQYF

j_call: TRBJ2-1
v_call: TRBV12-3/TRBV12-4
clone_size: NA
d_call: NA
cdr3_nt: TGTGCCAGCAGTTTATCCTTCTACAATGAGCAGTTCTTC
cdr3_aa: CASSLSFYNEQFF

j_call: TRBJ2-3
v_call: TRBV5-1
clone_size: NA
d_call: TRBD1
cdr3_nt: TGCGCCAGCAGCCGGACAGGGGCTTACGCAGATACGCAGTATTTT
cdr3_aa: CASSRTGAYADTQYF

j_call: TRBJ2-5
v_call: TRBV5-1
clone_size: NA
d_call: TRBD2
cdr3_nt: TGCGCCAGCAGCCGCGGGACGGGAGGAGAGACCCAGTACTTC
cdr3_aa: CASSRGTGGETQYF

j_call: TRBJ2-5
v_call: TRBV7-9
clone_size: NA
d_call: NA
cdr3_nt: TGTGCCAGCAGCTTAGCGGTGCCAGGAGAGACCCAGTACTTC
cdr3_aa: CASSLAVPGETQYF

j_call: TRBJ1-6
v_call: TRBV4-1
clone_size: NA
d_call: TRBD1
cdr3_nt: TGCGCCAGCAGCCAGGGGACAGGTGGATTAGGTTGGTCACCCCTCCACTTT
cdr3_aa: CASSQGTGGLGWSPLHF

j_call: TRBJ1-6
v_call: TRBV30
clone_size: NA
d_call: TRBD1
cdr3_nt: TGTGCCTGGACGGGACAGGGTTATTCACCCCTCCACTTT
cdr3_aa: CAWTGQGYSPLHF

j_call: TRBJ1-3
v_call: TRBV6-5
clone_size: few
d_call: NA
cdr3_nt: TGTGCCAGCAAAGGGGGAAACTCTGGAAACACCATATATTTT
cdr3_aa: CASKGGNSGNTIYF

j_call: TRBJ2-5
v_call: TRBV6-5
clone_size: NA
d_call: NA
cdr3_nt: TGTGCCAGCACCGAAACAGTGATGGGGACCCAGTACTTC
cdr3_aa: CASTETVMGTQYF

j_call: TRBJ2-7
v_call: TRBV5-1
clone_size: NA
d_call: TRBD2
cdr3_nt: TGCGCCAGCAGCCCGGCGGGGACTAGCGCATACGAGCAGTACTTC
cdr3_aa: CASSPAGTSAYEQYF

j_call: TRBJ1-3
v_call: TRBV6-5
clone_size: once
d_call: NA
cdr3_nt: TGTGCCAGCAGCACAGGTGGAAACACCATATATTTT
cdr3_aa: CASSTGGNTIYF

j_call: TRBJ1-6
v_call: TRBV10-2
clone_size: NA
d_call: NA
cdr3_nt: TGCGCCAGCAGTGAAACGGATAATTCACCCCTCCACTTT
cdr3_aa: CASSETDNSPLHF

j_call: TRBJ2-1
v_call: TRBV6-5
clone_size: once
d_call: TRBD2
cdr3_nt: TGTGCCAGCAGTTACCCTAGCGGGGGGGCCGGTGAGCAGTTCTTC
cdr3_aa: CASSYPSGGAGEQFF

j_call: TRBJ2-5
v_call: TRBV30
clone_size: NA
d_call: TRBD2
cdr3_nt: TGTGCCTGGATTAAACCAGCGGGGGGGCTGAAGACCCAGTACTTC
cdr3_aa: CAWIKPAGGLKTQYF

j_call: TRBJ2-2
v_call: TRBV19
clone_size: NA
d_call: TRBD1
cdr3_nt: TGTGCCAGCCATGGACAGGGTGGCGGGGAGCTGTTTTTT
cdr3_aa: CASHGQGGGELFF

j_call: TRBJ2-3
v_call: TRBV27
clone_size: NA
d_call: TRBD2
cdr3_nt: TGTGCCACCCGCCGGACTAGGCGGACAGATACGCAGTATTTT
cdr3_aa: CATRRTRRTDTQYF

j_call: TRBJ1-4
v_call: TRBV12-3/TRBV12-4
clone_size: NA
d_call: NA
cdr3_nt: TGTGCCAGCGCCGCCCGGGGTCCACTGTTTTTT
cdr3_aa: CASAARGPLFF

j_call: TRBJ1-1
v_call: TRBV2
clone_size: NA
d_call: NA
cdr3_nt: TGTGCCAGCAGGGGTAAAACAGAGAACACTGAAGCTTTCTTT
cdr3_aa: CASRGKTENTEAFF

j_call: TRBJ2-2
v_call: TRBV5-1
clone_size: NA
d_call: NA
cdr3_nt: TGCGCCAGCAGCTTGGGAAGGGCGGGCACCGGGGAGCTGTTTTTT
cdr3_aa: CASSLGRAGTGELFF

j_call: TRBJ1-6
v_call: TRBV3-1/TRBV3-2
clone_size: NA
d_call: NA
cdr3_nt: TGTGCCAGCAGCCAAGAGCGAGGGTTAAATTCACCCCTCCACTTT
cdr3_aa: CASSQERGLNSPLHF

j_call: TRBJ1-5
v_call: TRBV19
clone_size: NA
d_call: NA
cdr3_nt: TGTGCCAGTATTCCGAACGGAGGTCAGCCCCAGCATTTT
cdr3_aa: CASIPNGGQPQHF

j_call: TRBJ1-2
v_call: TRBV10-3
clone_size: NA
d_call: NA
cdr3_nt: TGTGCCATCAGTAACGAGAGGGGGTACGACTATGGCTACACCTTC
cdr3_aa: CAISNERGYDYGYTF

j_call: TRBJ2-4
v_call: TRBV7-9
clone_size: NA
d_call: NA
cdr3_nt: TGTGCCAGCAGCTTAGGGCAGGGGAATCCCAAAAACATTCAGTACTTC
cdr3_aa: CASSLGQGNPKNIQYF

j_call: TRBJ2-1
v_call: TRBV3-1/TRBV3-2
clone_size: NA
d_call: NA
cdr3_nt: TGTGCCAGCAGCCAAGGACAGTTCAATGAGCAGTTCTTC
cdr3_aa: CASSQGQFNEQFF

j_call: TRBJ1-3
v_call: TRBV9
clone_size: NA
d_call: NA
cdr3_nt: TGTGCCAGCAGCCAGGGCGGTGGAAACACCATATATTTT
cdr3_aa: CASSQGGGNTIYF

j_call: TRBJ2-2
v_call: TRBV11-2
clone_size: NA
d_call: NA
cdr3_nt: TGTGCCAGCAGCTTTAGCGGCCCGGGCGGGGAGCTGTTTTTT
cdr3_aa: CASSFSGPGGELFF

j_call: TRBJ1-6
v_call: TRBV21-1
clone_size: NA
d_call: NA
cdr3_nt: TGTGCCAGCAGCGCTAGGTTTTCGAGTTCACCCCTCCACTTT
cdr3_aa: CASSARFSSSPLHF

j_call: TRBJ2-1
v_call: TRBV4-1
clone_size: NA
d_call: NA
cdr3_nt: TGCGCCAGCAGCCAAGGGGTAGCTGGTAATGAGCAGTTCTTC
cdr3_aa: CASSQGVAGNEQFF

j_call: TRBJ1-1
v_call: TRBV6-1
clone_size: NA
d_call: NA
cdr3_nt: TGTGCCAGCAGTGAAGCCCTTTCGGGAGGCGAAGCTTTCTTT
cdr3_aa: CASSEALSGGEAFF

j_call: TRBJ2-2
v_call: TRBV30
clone_size: once
d_call: NA
cdr3_nt: TGTGCCTGGAGTGTACTTGGCAGGGAACACACCGGGGAGCTGTTTTTT
cdr3_aa: CAWSVLGREHTGELFF

j_call: TRBJ1-2
v_call: TRBV29-1
clone_size: NA
d_call: TRBD1
cdr3_nt: TGCAGCGCCCTTCGAGGGTTCGGACAGGGGGCTCAAGACTATGGCTACACCTTC
cdr3_aa: CSALRGFGQGAQDYGYTF

j_call: TRBJ1-3
v_call: TRBV6-6
clone_size: NA
d_call: TRBD1
cdr3_nt: TGTGCCAGCGCCGGGACAGGTCTTTCTGGAAACACCATATATTTT
cdr3_aa: CASAGTGLSGNTIYF

j_call: TRBJ1-3
v_call: TRBV13
clone_size: NA
d_call: NA
cdr3_nt: TGTGCCAGCAGCTTAGGGCGAGGGGGAAACGCTGGAAACACCATATATTTT
cdr3_aa: CASSLGRGGNAGNTIYF

j_call: TRBJ2-2
v_call: TRBV9
clone_size: NA
d_call: NA
cdr3_nt: TGTGCCAGCAGCGTAGGGGGCGCGAACACCGGGGAGCTGTTTTTT
cdr3_aa: CASSVGGANTGELFF

j_call: TRBJ1-6
v_call: TRBV12-5
clone_size: NA
d_call: NA
cdr3_nt: TGTGCTAGTGGCAGACAGGAAGATTCACCCCTCCACTTT
cdr3_aa: CASGRQEDSPLHF

j_call: TRBJ1-3
v_call: TRBV6-5
clone_size: NA
d_call: TRBD1
cdr3_nt: TGTGCCAGCAGTACCAGGGGGCAGGTGGGAAACACCATATATTTT
cdr3_aa: CASSTRGQVGNTIYF

j_call: TRBJ1-2
v_call: TRBV11-2
clone_size: NA
d_call: NA
cdr3_nt: TGTGCCAGCAGCTTAGATTCGGGAAAGCGGTATGGCTACACCTTC
cdr3_aa: CASSLDSGKRYGYTF

j_call: TRBJ1-4
v_call: TRBV7-9
clone_size: NA
d_call: TRBD1
cdr3_nt: TGTGCCAGCAGTTATCAGGGGGAAGGAGAAAAACTGTTTTTT
cdr3_aa: CASSYQGEGEKLFF

j_call: TRBJ2-4
v_call: TRBV7-2
clone_size: NA
d_call: TRBD2
cdr3_nt: TGTGCCAGCGGTAGCGGGGGGATAGCCAAAAACATTCAGTACTTC
cdr3_aa: CASGSGGIAKNIQYF